This passage covers 29 T cell receptor beta chains from one sample sequenced in a study of Tregs in tolerant kidney transplant recipients (dated 2019 in TCRdb). What this sample's time point label stands for: blood sample drawn before combined kidney and bone marrow transplant. Library preparation used the immunoSEQ multiplex PCR assay. TCRdb mirrors the immuneACCESS table, restricted to in-frame sequences. Some clones are absent from its copies; in checked studies, under half trace to an unresolved V gene, and the reason for the others is unknown. The sample table lists tens of thousands of clones, roughly 93% of them with a count of one. The ten largest make up approximately 0.5% of the sample. The sample in question was CD4+ T cells from blood, obtained before the transplant. The receptor set was obtained from a human donor who received a combined kidney and bone marrow transplant.

The V gene is TRBV27, the J gene TRBJ2-1; weak D call: TRBD2 (6 bases). Trimming took 6 bases from V and 2 from J, leaving 14 bases between them. Germline V gives CDR1 MNHEY, CDR2 SMNVEV (reference sequence). The CDR3 is made up of 15 amino acids. The chain's CDR3 is CASRGGPAPYNEQFF. Written as DNA, the CDR3 is TGTGCCAGCAGGGGGGGACCGGCCCCCTACAATGAGCAGTTCTTC.

This chain's CDR3 is CASSLQGSGYTF. As DNA, the CDR3 is TGTGCCAGCAGCCTCCAGGGAAGCGGCTACACCTTC. The chain recombines TRBV9 with TRBJ1-2, with D perhaps TRBD1 (5 bases). Trimming took 4 bases from V and 8 from J, leaving 12 bases between them. Germline CDR1 is SGDLS and CDR2 is YYNGEE. CDR3 length: 12 amino acids.

CDR3 amino acids: CASSFNRAFTEAFF. CDR3 bases: TGTGCCAGCAGCTTTAACAGGGCTTTCACTGAAGCTTTCTTT. This sequence joins TRBV5-4 and TRBJ1-1; D is perhaps TRBD1 (6 bases). Trimming pared 2 bases from V and 4 bases from J, leaving 12 bases between. Germline values: CDR1 SGHNT, CDR2 YYREEE (reference sequence). The CDR3 spans 14 residues.

The chain couples TRBV5-1 to TRBJ1-2, with 7 bases fitting TRBD1. With 4 bases clipped from V and 6 bases from J, the junction kept 9 bases outside the gene matches. The CDR3 is made up of 14 amino acids. The germline CDR1 and CDR2 sequences are SGHRS and YFSETQ. DNA of the CDR3: TGCGCCAGCAGCAGGAGAACAGGGGACGATGGCTACACCTTC. Its translation is CASSRRTGDDGYTF. Combining the CDR3 with reference TRBV5-1 and TRBJ1-2 gives the whole variable domain KAGVTQTPRYLIKTRGQQVTLSCSPISGHRSVSWYQQTPGQGLQFLFEYFSETQRNKGNFPGRFSGRQFSNSRSEMNVSTLELGDSALYLCASSRRTGDDGYTFGSGTRLTVV.

A note on this clone: In the same sample, other DNA sequences code for this CDR3. This chain uses TRBV5-1 with TRBJ2-5; TRBD2 aligns across 12 bases. Unmatched junction bases numbered 8, after V lost 0 bases and J lost 2 bases. The CDR3 is 18 residues long. CDR1 is SGHRS, CDR2 YFSETQ, per germline. CDR3 sequence (DNA): TGCGCCAGCAGCTTGGTACCTAAGACTAGCGGGGGACAAGAGACCCAGTACTTC. Translating gives CASSLVPKTSGGQETQYF.

The chain links TRBV7-2 to TRBJ1-2; D ambiguous. V lost 3 bases and J 2 bases, leaving 7 bases between the germline ends. Germline CDR1 and CDR2: SGHTA and FQGNSA. This CDR3 spans 13 amino acids. CDR3 in DNA: TGTGCCAGCAGCTTCTCACAGAACTATGGCTACACCTTC. It codes for CASSFSQNYGYTF.

This chain uses TRBV9 with TRBJ2-3; D may be TRBD2 (7 bases). Deletions cut 3 bases from V and 5 bases from J, with 22 bases between. In germline, CDR1 is SGDLS, CDR2 YYNGEE. The CDR3 is made up of 17 amino acids. The CDR3 DNA follows: TGTGCCAGCAGCGAGCCCCTGGGGGGGGGCCGGGGAGATACGCAGTATTTT. This translates into CASSEPLGGGRGDTQYF.

The chain combines TRBV2 with TRBJ2-1; possible D gene TRBD2, 5 bases. Trimming cost V 4 bases and J 8 bases, with 12 bases left between them. There are 13 residues in the CDR3. Looked up from germline, CDR1 is SNHLY and CDR2 is FYNNEI. CDR3 in DNA: TGTGCCAGCAGTGGAGGACTGGCCCATGAGCAGTTCTTC. Translation gives CASSGGLAHEQFF.

The chain is built from TRBV7-9 and TRBJ2-7, with 9 bases that match TRBD1. Looked up from germline, CDR1 is SEHNR and CDR2 is FQNEAQ (reference sequence). The junction had 7 bases not matched to a gene; V was cut back by 5 bases and J by 2 bases. CDR3 length equals 15 residues. The CDR3 sequence: CASSLGQGVTYEQYF. As DNA, the CDR3 is TGTGCCAGCAGCCTGGGACAGGGCGTGACCTACGAGCAGTACTTC.

In its sample, this clone was seen once. J is TRBJ2-3 and V is TRBV6-1; weak D call: TRBD2 (5 bases). The CDR3 covers 17 residues. In germline, CDR1 is MNHNS, CDR2 SASEGT. The germline V and J ends were trimmed by 3 bases and 0 bases, with 16 bases remaining between them. For the CDR3, the DNA is TGTGCCAGCAGTGACCACAGAAGAGGGCCTAGCACAGATACGCAGTATTTT. Translated: CASSDHRRGPSTDTQYF.

This clone was counted only a few times. The V gene is TRBV6-1, the J gene TRBJ1-3, with D hard to call. V lost 2 bases, J lost 2 bases, and 13 bases lay in between. In germline, CDR1 is MNHNS, CDR2 SASEGT. The CDR3 has 16 residues. This CDR3 reads CASSESLGRAGNTIYF. In DNA, the CDR3 is TGTGCCAGCAGTGAAAGTTTAGGGAGGGCTGGAAACACCATATATTTT.

In DNA, the CDR3 is TGCAGCGGCGGACAGGGAGAAACTGAAGCTTTCTTT. This encodes CSGGQGETEAFF. The chain joins TRBV29-1 to TRBJ1-1; 8 nucleotides align to TRBD1. Trimming took 7 bases from V and 5 from J; bases not matched to a gene: 6. The germline V gene encodes CDR1 SQVTM and CDR2 ANQGSEA. The length of the CDR3 is 12 residues.

This chain links TRBV5-1 with TRBJ2-1; TRBD2 aligns across 12 bases. V trimming: 2 bases; J trimming: 6 bases; junction bases outside the gene matches: 3. CDR1 SGHRS and CDR2 YFSETQ come from the germline V gene. CDR3 size: 15 residues. The CDR3 DNA sequence: TGCGCCAGCAGCTTTGGACTAGCGGGAATCAATGAGCAGTTCTTC. It translates to CASSFGLAGINEQFF.

The chain employs TRBV29-1 and TRBJ1-2, with D possibly matching TRBD1 (5 bases). CDR3 size: 11 residues. Germline V gene sequence: CDR1 SQVTM, CDR2 ANQGSEA. V lost 5 bases and J lost 6, with 10 bases in between. In DNA, the CDR3 is TGCAGCGTTTATCAGGGTAATGGCTACACCTTC. Translation gives CSVYQGNGYTF.

This rearrangement joins TRBV19 to TRBJ2-3, with D perhaps TRBD2 (6 bases). Germline V gene lookup returns CDR1 LNHDA and CDR2 SQIVND (reference sequence). V was shortened by 8 bases and J by 6 bases, with 18 bases between the two germline ends. The CDR3 length is 14 residues. Here the CDR3 reads CASGDSGLRDTQYF. The CDR3 DNA follows: TGTGCCAGTGGGGACTCGGGGCTACGGGATACGCAGTATTTT.

The chain is built from TRBV18 and TRBJ2-3; D remains unclear. The germline V gene has CDR1 KGHSH and CDR2 LQKENI. Trimming pared 6 bases from V and 0 bases from J, leaving 16 bases between. The CDR3 consists of 16 residues. Here the CDR3 reads CASSTTGSHSTDTQYF. CDR3 coding DNA: TGTGCCAGCTCCACCACGGGTAGCCATAGCACAGATACGCAGTATTTT.

The V call is TRBV6-1, the J call TRBJ1-5, with D perhaps matching TRBD1 (6 bases). Trimming cost V 6 bases and J 5 bases, with 11 bases left between them. Germline V gene lookup returns CDR1 MNHNS and CDR2 SASEGT. This CDR3 is 13 amino acids long. In DNA form, the CDR3 reads TGTGCCAGCAGGTCGACAGGACATCAGCCCCAGCATTTT. The encoded protein is CASRSTGHQPQHF.

This CDR3 is CASSLDTYEQYF. CDR3 coding DNA: TGTGCCAGCAGCTTAGACACTTACGAGCAGTACTTC. This chain joins TRBV11-2 and TRBJ2-7, with D unresolved. V shed 0 bases and J shed 4 bases, with 4 bases lying between them. This CDR3 has 12 residues. The germline V gene has CDR1 SGHAT and CDR2 FQNNGV.

In this sample, this clone turned up once. The identical CDR3 is also encoded by other nucleotide sequences in the sample. The V call is TRBV11-2, the J call TRBJ1-6; the match to TRBD1 covers 7 bases. CDR1 SGHAT and CDR2 FQNNGV come from the germline V gene. V shed 5 bases and J 3 bases; nucleotides not matched to a gene: 10. The CDR3 covers 17 residues. CDR3 sequence (DNA): TGTGCCAGCAGCCTCCGGACAGGCCTTTACTATAATTCACCCCTCCACTTT. As protein: CASSLRTGLYYNSPLHF.

As to this clone: Its ends do not fully match the called genes, so a read error is possible. V is TRBV5-4 and J is TRBJ1-2; 8 nucleotides align to TRBD1. The germline V gene encodes CDR1 SGHNT and CDR2 YYREEE (reference sequence). The CDR3 runs to 13 residues. This CDR3 reads CASSLDRELSYTF. The CDR3 nucleotides are TGTGCCAGCAGTTTGGACAGGGAGTTGAGCTACACCTTC.

The rearrangement uses TRBV11-3 and TRBJ2-3; 7 bases agree with TRBD1. CDR3 length: 16 amino acids. Germline V CDR1 and CDR2: SGHNT, YENEEA. V dropped 5 bases and J dropped 1; count of bases not matched to a gene: 9. The CDR3, as DNA: TGTGCCAGCAGCCTGGGGATCGACAGGGGCACAGATACGCAGTATTTT. Protein product: CASSLGIDRGTDTQYF.

V usage is TRBV2 and J usage is TRBJ2-3; D is perhaps TRBD1 (8 bases). Deletions cut 5 bases from V and 11 bases from J, with 14 bases between. Germline lookup yields CDR1 SNHLY and CDR2 FYNNEI. The CDR3 is made up of 12 amino acids. Written as DNA, the CDR3 is TGTGCCAGCAGTCCCACAGGGGGGGGGCAGTATTTT. Protein: CASSPTGGGQYF.

This chain joins TRBV7-3 and TRBJ2-3; 12 bases line up with TRBD2. The V gene's germline CDR1 is SGHTA and CDR2 FQGTGA. The V segment lost 2 bases and the J segment 2 bases; nucleotides outside the gene matches: 2. The CDR3 sequence is 16 residues long. The CDR3 protein is CASSLGLAGHTDTQYF. The DNA of the CDR3 is TGTGCCAGCAGCTTAGGACTAGCGGGACACACAGATACGCAGTATTTT.

The V and J genes are TRBV7-2 and TRBJ1-2, with TRBD1 matching over 9 bases. The junction had 0 bases not matched to a gene; V was cut back by 1 base and J by 6 bases. Germline CDR1 is SGHTA and CDR2 is FQGNSA. The length of the CDR3 is 13 residues. The CDR3 reads CASSLGTGDGYTF. The CDR3 DNA is TGTGCCAGCAGCTTAGGGACAGGGGATGGCTACACCTTC.

This chain uses TRBV6-5 with TRBJ1-1; 9 bases line up with TRBD1. The CDR3 covers 15 residues. The junction had 10 bases not matched to a gene; V was cut back by 6 bases and J by 5 bases. Germline V lookup: CDR1 MNHEY, CDR2 SVGAGI. This CDR3 reads CASSYVPGQGTEAFF. The CDR3 nucleotides are TGTGCCAGCAGCTACGTCCCGGGACAGGGTACTGAAGCTTTCTTT.

J is TRBJ1-2 and V is TRBV4-1, with D possibly matching TRBD1 (5 bases). The CDR3 is 14 residues long. The V gene lost 4 bases and the J gene lost 4 bases, with 13 bases spanning the gap. Germline values: CDR1 MGHRA, CDR2 YSYEKL. The CDR3 sequence: CASSRRVGIYGYTF. The CDR3 DNA reads as TGCGCCAGCAGCCGCAGGGTGGGTATCTATGGCTACACCTTC.

The V and J genes are TRBV29-1 and TRBJ1-1; D gene unclear. The germline gives CDR1 SQVTM, CDR2 ANQGSEA. The length of the CDR3 is 13 residues. V lost 1 base and J 7 bases, leaving 13 bases between the germline ends. The CDR3 bases are TGCAGCGTTGAAGGAAGCGGAATCCTTGAAGCTTTCTTT. Its protein product is CSVEGSGILEAFF.

Note on this clone: One end of the junction does not line up with germline, which may come from a read error. The same CDR3 arises from other DNA sequences in this sample as well. The rearrangement joins TRBV25-1 to TRBJ1-6; D remains ambiguous. In germline, CDR1 is MGHDK, CDR2 SYGVNS. The CDR3 is made up of 17 amino acids. The CDR3 DNA sequence: TGTGCCAGCAGTGGAGGGCCGGGGAGCTCCTATAATTCCCCCCTCCACTTT. It yields the protein CASSGGPGSSYNSPLHF.

This chain joins TRBV10-3 and TRBJ1-1; D is uncertain. The CDR3 length is 13 residues. With 5 bases removed from V and 4 bases from J, the gap between germline ends came to 11 bases. Germline CDR1 ENHRY, CDR2 SYGVKD. CDR3 amino acids: CAISPREATEAFF. In nucleotides, the CDR3 is TGTGCCATCAGTCCTAGGGAGGCCACTGAAGCTTTCTTT.